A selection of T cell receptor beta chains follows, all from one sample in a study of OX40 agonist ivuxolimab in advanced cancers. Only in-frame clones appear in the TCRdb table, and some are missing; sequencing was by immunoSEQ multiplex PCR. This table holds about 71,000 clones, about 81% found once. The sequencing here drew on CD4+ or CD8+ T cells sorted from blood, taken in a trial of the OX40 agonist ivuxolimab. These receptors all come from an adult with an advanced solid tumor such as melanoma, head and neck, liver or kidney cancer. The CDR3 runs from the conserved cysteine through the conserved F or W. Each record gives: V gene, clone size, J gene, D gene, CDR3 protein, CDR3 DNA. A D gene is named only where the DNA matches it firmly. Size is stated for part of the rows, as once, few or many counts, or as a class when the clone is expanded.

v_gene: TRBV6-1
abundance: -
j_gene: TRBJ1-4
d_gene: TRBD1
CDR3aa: CASSARTGGNEKLFF
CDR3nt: TGTGCCAGCAGTGCCAGGACAGGGGGGAATGAAAAACTGTTTTTT

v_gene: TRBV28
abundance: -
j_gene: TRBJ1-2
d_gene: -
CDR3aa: CASSLGQYGYTF
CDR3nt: TGTGCCAGCAGTCTCGGACAGTATGGCTACACCTTC

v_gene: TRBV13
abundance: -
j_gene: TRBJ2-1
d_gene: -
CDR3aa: CASSPLAMASGNEQFF
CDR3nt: TGTGCCAGCAGCCCCCTGGCGATGGCCTCTGGAAATGAGCAGTTCTTC

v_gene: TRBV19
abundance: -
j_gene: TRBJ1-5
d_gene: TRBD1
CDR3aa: CASKPGQGAQPQHF
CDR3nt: TGTGCCAGTAAACCGGGACAGGGGGCTCAGCCCCAGCATTTT

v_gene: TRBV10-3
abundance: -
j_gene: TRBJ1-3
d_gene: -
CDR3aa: CAISAGGGGNTIYF
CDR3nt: TGTGCCATCAGCGCGGGGGGAGGTGGAAACACCATATATTTT

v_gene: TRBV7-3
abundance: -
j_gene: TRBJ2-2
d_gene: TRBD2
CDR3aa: CASSLGTSAGELFF
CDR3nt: TGTGCCAGCAGCTTGGGGACTAGCGCCGGGGAGCTGTTTTTT

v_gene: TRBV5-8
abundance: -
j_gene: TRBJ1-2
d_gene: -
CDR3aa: CASSFTGYYGYTF
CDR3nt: TGTGCCAGCAGCTTTACAGGGTACTATGGCTACACCTTC

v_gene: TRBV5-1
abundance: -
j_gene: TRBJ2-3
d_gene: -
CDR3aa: CASSHQTGRRPDTQYF
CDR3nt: TGCGCCAGCAGCCACCAGACGGGCAGGAGGCCAGATACGCAGTATTTT

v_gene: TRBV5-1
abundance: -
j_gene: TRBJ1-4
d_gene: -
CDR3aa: CASSLESRGSEKLFF
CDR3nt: TGCGCCAGCAGCTTGGAGTCCCGGGGAAGTGAAAAACTGTTTTTT

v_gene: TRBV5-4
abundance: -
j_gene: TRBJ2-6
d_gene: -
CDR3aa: CASSRRLRGNSGANVLTF
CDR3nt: TGTGCCAGCTCTCGAAGGCTCCGGGGCAACTCTGGGGCCAACGTCCTGACTTTC

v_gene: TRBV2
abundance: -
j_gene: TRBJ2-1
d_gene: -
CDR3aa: CASSGQGQNEQFF
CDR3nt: TGTGCCAGCAGTGGGCAGGGTCAGAATGAGCAGTTCTTC

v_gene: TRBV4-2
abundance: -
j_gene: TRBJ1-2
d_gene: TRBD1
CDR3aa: CASSQANRGGDGYTF
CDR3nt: TGTGCCAGCAGCCAGGCTAACAGGGGCGGTGATGGCTACACCTTC

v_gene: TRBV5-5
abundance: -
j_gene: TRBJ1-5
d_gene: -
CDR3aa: CASSFVPGSNQPQHF
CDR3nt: TGTGCCAGCAGCTTTGTACCGGGGAGCAATCAGCCCCAGCATTTT

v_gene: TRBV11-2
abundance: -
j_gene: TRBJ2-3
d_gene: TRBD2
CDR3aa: CASSYRLGLAGITDTQYF
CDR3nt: TGTGCCAGCAGCTACCGATTGGGACTAGCGGGAATCACAGATACGCAGTATTTT

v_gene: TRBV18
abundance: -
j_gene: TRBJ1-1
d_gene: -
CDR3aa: CASSPEAGVGGFF
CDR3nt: TGTGCCAGCTCTCCAGAGGCAGGGGTAGGGGGTTTCTTT

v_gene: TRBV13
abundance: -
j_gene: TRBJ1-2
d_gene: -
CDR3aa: CASSLHGIDGYTF
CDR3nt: TGTGCCAGCAGCTTACATGGGATAGATGGCTACACCTTC

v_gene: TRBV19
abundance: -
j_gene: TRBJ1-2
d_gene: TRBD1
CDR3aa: CASSIAGTGGYGYTF
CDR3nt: TGTGCCAGTAGTATAGCCGGGACAGGGGGCTATGGCTACACCTTC

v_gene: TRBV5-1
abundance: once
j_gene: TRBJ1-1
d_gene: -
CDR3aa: CASSVAGREGTEAFF
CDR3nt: TGCGCCAGCAGCGTCGCGGGACGGGAAGGCACTGAAGCTTTCTTT